These 30 T cell receptor beta chains originate from one sample sequenced in a study of blood T cell repertoires in COVID-19 (dated by TCRdb to the early 2020s). The library came from the immunoSEQ multiplex PCR assay. As stored in TCRdb, this immuneACCESS dataset retains in-frame rearrangements with V and J assigned. A fraction of the clones does not appear; measured against another copy, unresolved V genes explain less than half of the discrepancy, and the remainder lacks a known reason. Counted in this sample were roughly 340,000 clones; about 89% of them appeared once. The ten largest clonotypes hold about 6.3% of the sample. Source material: peripheral blood. The receptor set was obtained from a woman in her forties or fifties with COVID-19, enrolled during active disease.

This chain links TRBV7-3 with TRBJ1-1; D gene ambiguous. Germline V gives CDR1 SGHTA, CDR2 FQGTGA. V gave up 1 base and J gave up 4 bases, with 13 bases separating them. CDR3 length: 15 amino acids. CDR3 loop: CASSLMAGSGTEAFF. The CDR3 DNA follows: TGTGCCAGCAGCTTAATGGCGGGGTCCGGCACTGAAGCTTTCTTT.

The chain links TRBV7-9 to TRBJ2-7; 8 nucleotides align to TRBD1. Germline CDR1 reads SEHNR; CDR2 reads FQNEAQ (reference sequence). CDR3 length equals 13 residues. V was pared by 5 bases and J by 2 bases, with 2 bases of the junction left unmatched. CDR3 region: CASSVQGAYEQYF. The CDR3 DNA reads TGTGCCAGCAGCGTACAGGGGGCCTACGAGCAGTACTTC.

The J gene is TRBJ2-7, the V gene TRBV3-1 (or the pseudogene TRBV3-2); D uncertain. CDR3 length: 12 amino acids. Germline assignment: CDR1 LGHDT and CDR2 YNNKEL (reference sequence). The V and J ends lost 4 bases and 7 bases respectively, with 11 bases between them. In DNA form, the CDR3 reads TGTGCCAGCAGCCCAAGTGCGAGGGAGCAGTACTTC. This encodes CASSPSAREQYF.

J is TRBJ2-3 and V is TRBV5-1; no firm D call. CDR3 size: 15 residues. CDR1 and CDR2 from the germline V gene are SGHRS and YFSETQ. V was clipped by 0 bases and J by 5 bases, with 13 bases between them. The CDR3 nucleotides are TGCGCCAGCAGCTTGGGTTCAGGTGGAAAAGATACGCAGTATTTT. This gives the protein CASSLGSGGKDTQYF.

Details on this clone: Other DNA sequences in the same sample also yield this CDR3. This chain links TRBV19 with TRBJ1-2, with no clear D. There are 12 residues in the CDR3. Germline CDR1 is LNHDA and CDR2 is SQIVND (reference sequence). V shed 4 bases and J shed 0 bases, with 3 bases lying between them. CDR3 protein: CASSTSNYGYTF. CDR3 coding DNA: TGTGCCAGTAGTACTTCTAACTATGGCTACACCTTC.

The V call is TRBV7-2, the J call TRBJ2-1, with 7 bases matching TRBD1. Germline CDR1 SGHTA, CDR2 FQGNSA. The V segment lost 5 bases and the J segment 6 bases; nucleotides outside the gene matches: 13. This CDR3 spans 16 amino acids. CDR3 nucleotide sequence: TGTGCCAGCAGCGGCGCCCGGGACAGTCCCTTCAATGAGCAGTTCTTC. Translation gives CASSGARDSPFNEQFF.

The J gene is TRBJ2-7, the V gene TRBV5-1; TRBD2 aligns across 8 bases. CDR1 is SGHRS, CDR2 YFSETQ, per germline. The junction had 3 bases not matched to a gene; V was cut back by 0 bases and J by 1 base. CDR3 size: 15 residues. The CDR3 reads CASSLGASGSYEQYF. The CDR3 nucleotides read TGCGCCAGCAGCTTGGGTGCTAGCGGGTCCTACGAGCAGTACTTC.

J is TRBJ1-1 and V is TRBV2; 7 nucleotides agree with TRBD1. V was clipped by 6 bases and J by 4 bases; unmatched bases: 5. This CDR3 is built from 13 residues. Germline V gene lookup returns CDR1 SNHLY and CDR2 FYNNEI. In DNA, the CDR3 is TGTGCCAGCAGGCCCACAGGGGTCACTGAAGCTTTCTTT. This encodes CASRPTGVTEAFF.

The V call is TRBV2, the J call TRBJ1-5, with D perhaps matching TRBD1 (6 bases). The CDR3 totals 15 residues. Trimming stripped 0 bases from V and 6 bases from J, with 12 bases between. CDR1 is SNHLY, CDR2 FYNNEI, per germline. CDR3 region: CASSEAGGQRQPQHF. The CDR3 bases are TGTGCCAGCAGTGAAGCGGGGGGGCAACGTCAGCCCCAGCATTTT.

V is TRBV5-8 and J is TRBJ2-3; 11 nucleotides agree with TRBD2. Germline CDR1 reads SGHTS; CDR2 reads YDEGEE. With V trimmed by 3 bases and J by 1 base, 7 bases remained unmatched. The CDR3 sequence is 17 residues long. CDR3 protein: CASSSTGTSGRTDTQYF. CDR3 DNA sequence: TGTGCCAGCAGCTCAACCGGGACTAGCGGACGCACAGATACGCAGTATTTT.

The CDR3 nucleotides are TGTGCCAGCAGTTCCGCCGACAGGGCTGGGGCCAACGTCCTGACTTTC. Translated, it gives CASSSADRAGANVLTF. The V call is TRBV6-5, the J call TRBJ2-6, with 7 bases lining up with TRBD1. The junction had 5 bases not matched to a gene; V was cut back by 4 bases and J by 2 bases. This CDR3 spans 16 amino acids. Germline CDR1 is MNHEY and CDR2 is SVGAGI.

This clone occurred once. Distinct nucleotide sequences in the sample also encode this CDR3. The chain is built from TRBV29-1 and TRBJ1-1, with a tentative D call TRBD1 (5 bases). CDR1 is SQVTM, CDR2 ANQGSEA, per germline. This CDR3 comprises 12 residues. In nucleotides, the CDR3 is TGCAGTGCGAGACAGCTGAACACTGAAGCTTTCTTT. Its translation is CSARQLNTEAFF.

This chain uses TRBV30 with TRBJ2-7, with TRBD1 identical over 7 bases. This CDR3 spans 13 amino acids. V shed 5 bases and J 0 bases; nucleotides not matched to a gene: 4. Germline CDR1 is GTSNPN and CDR2 is SVGIG (reference sequence). The CDR3 region is CAWVDRDSYEQYF. The DNA for the CDR3 is TGTGCCTGGGTTGACAGGGACTCCTACGAGCAGTACTTC.

The chain combines TRBV4-2 with TRBJ1-1; the match to TRBD1 covers 7 bases. Per the germline V gene, CDR1 is LGHNA and CDR2 is YNFKEQ. This CDR3 has 17 amino acids. Trimming cost V 4 bases and J 0 bases; bases outside gene matches: 11. The CDR3 loop reads CASSLETGTLLNTEAFF. The CDR3 DNA follows: TGTGCCAGCAGCCTAGAGACAGGGACTCTGTTGAACACTGAAGCTTTCTTT.

The gene calls are TRBV5-5 and TRBJ2-5; 11 bases match TRBD2. The length of the CDR3 is 16 residues. The V segment lost 0 bases and the J segment 7 bases; nucleotides outside the gene matches: 8. Germline CDR1 and CDR2: SGHKS and YYEKEE (reference sequence). The CDR3 loop is CASSLALAGGPGTQYF. The CDR3 nucleotides are TGTGCCAGCAGCTTGGCCCTAGCGGGAGGTCCAGGGACCCAGTACTTC.

This chain joins TRBV6-5 and TRBJ1-3; no reliable D call. Germline loops: CDR1 MNHEY, CDR2 SVGAGI. The CDR3 consists of 14 residues. Between the trimmed V and J ends, which lost 6 bases and 2 bases, there was a span of 11 bases. The CDR3 DNA reads as TGTGCCAGCAGGGCGACTTCTCCTGGAAACACCATATATTTT. Its protein is CASRATSPGNTIYF.

The chain uses TRBV7-8 and TRBJ2-1; 9 nucleotides align to TRBD2. Unmatched junction bases numbered 16, after V lost 1 base and J lost 0 bases. Germline V gene lookup returns CDR1 SGHVS and CDR2 FQNEAQ. CDR3 length: 21 residues. The CDR3 sequence: CASSLDPPIEREVSSYNEQFF. The CDR3 nucleotides read TGTGCCAGCAGCTTAGACCCCCCTATAGAGCGGGAGGTGAGCTCCTACAATGAGCAGTTCTTC.

The V and J genes are TRBV24-1 and TRBJ2-1, with 12 positions matching TRBD2. Germline V gene data show CDR1 as KGHDR and CDR2 as SFDVKD. Trimming removed 4 bases from V and 7 bases from J; junction bases left unmatched: 7. The CDR3 has 16 amino acids. The CDR3 nucleotides are TGTGCCACCAGTGAGAGGACTAGCGGGAATAGGAATGAGCAGTTCTTC. It yields the protein CATSERTSGNRNEQFF.

The chain's CDR3 is CASSPGTLERSEAFF. The DNA for the CDR3 is TGTGCCAGCAGCCCAGGGACTCTGGAGAGGTCTGAAGCTTTCTTT. J is TRBJ1-1 and V is TRBV7-9; D is possibly TRBD1 (5 bases). CDR3 length equals 15 residues. The ends were cut back, 5 bases at V and 6 bases at J, with 19 bases in the middle. Germline V gene sequence: CDR1 SEHNR, CDR2 FQNEAQ (reference sequence).

The chain uses TRBV29-1 and TRBJ2-7; TRBD1 is a possible D gene (6 bases). Deletions cut 4 bases from V and 3 bases from J, with 19 bases between. From germline, CDR1 is SQVTM and CDR2 ANQGSEA. The CDR3 sequence is 15 residues long. Here the CDR3 DNA reads TGCAGCGTTGTTCCCCCAGGGGTGCCCCGCTACGAGCAGTACTTC. Its translation is CSVVPPGVPRYEQYF.

CDR3 region: CAISGDTNYGYTF. The CDR3 bases are TGTGCCATCAGCGGGGACACTAACTATGGCTACACCTTC. This chain uses TRBV10-3 with TRBJ1-2; maybe TRBD1 (6 bases). This CDR3 has 13 residues. Germline V gives CDR1 ENHRY, CDR2 SYGVKD. V lost 6 bases to trimming and J lost 0 bases, with 8 bases between them.

This clone has only a few counts. CDR3 sequence (DNA): TGTGCCAGCAGCTGGCGACAGGGGTCCTACAATGAGCAGTTCTTC. Its translation is CASSWRQGSYNEQFF. The chain employs TRBV7-2 and TRBJ2-1; 8 bases map to TRBD1. J gave up 1 base and V 4 bases, and 3 bases lay outside the gene matches. CDR1 and CDR2 from the germline V gene are SGHTA and FQGNSA. The CDR3 extends over 15 amino acids.

The rearrangement joins TRBV3-1 (or the pseudogene TRBV3-2) to TRBJ1-2; D is undetermined. The germline V and J ends were trimmed by 4 bases and 6 bases, with 15 bases remaining between them. CDR3 length: 14 residues. The germline gives CDR1 LGHDT, CDR2 YNNKEL (reference sequence). This chain's CDR3 is CASSRLQQAHGYTF. The DNA of the CDR3 is TGTGCCAGCAGCCGGTTACAGCAAGCCCATGGCTACACCTTC.

This chain connects TRBV7-2 to TRBJ2-4, with D possibly TRBD2 on 6 matching bases. The CDR3 runs 15 residues. Trimming removed 0 bases at V and 10 bases at J, with 16 bases between. CDR1 is SGHTA and CDR2 is FQGNSA in the germline V gene. The CDR3 here is CASSLAGTLGGIQYF. The CDR3 DNA sequence: TGTGCCAGCAGCTTAGCCGGGACTCTCGGCGGGATTCAGTACTTC.

This chain joins TRBV3-1 (or the pseudogene TRBV3-2) and TRBJ2-2; 13 bases match TRBD2. Germline-derived CDR1 and CDR2 are LGHDT and YNNKEL (reference sequence). With 3 bases clipped from V and 7 bases from J, the junction kept 8 bases outside the gene matches. This CDR3 has 17 residues. The CDR3 loop is CASSHLGLAGSGGELFF. The CDR3 DNA reads as TGTGCCAGCAGCCACTTGGGACTAGCGGGATCCGGCGGGGAGCTGTTTTTT.

This clone is categorized as medium-sized (0.01 to 0.1%). This CDR3 is also generated by other DNA sequences in the sample. V gene TRBV15 combines with J gene TRBJ2-7; D ambiguous. The germline V gene has CDR1 LNHNV and CDR2 YYDKDF (reference sequence). Deletions cut 1 base from V and 0 bases from J, with 7 bases between. This CDR3 spans 14 amino acids. The CDR3 DNA reads as TGTGCCACCAGCAGAGGTTCCTCCTCCTACGAGCAGTACTTC. Translating gives CATSRGSSSYEQYF.

The chain combines TRBV3-1 (or the pseudogene TRBV3-2) with TRBJ2-5; 8 positions match TRBD2. Germline-derived CDR1 and CDR2 are LGHDT and YNNKEL (reference sequence). The CDR3 has 17 residues. V lost 2 bases, J lost 5 bases, and 13 bases stayed unmatched. CDR3 sequence reads: CASSQTGLAVDLETQYF. CDR3 bases: TGTGCCAGCAGCCAAACCGGACTAGCTGTGGATCTGGAGACCCAGTACTTC.

With regard to this clone: Other nucleotide sequences in the sample specify the same CDR3. CDR3 DNA: TGTGCCAGCAGCCGATCAGCGGGCCCGGGGTTCTTC. Its protein is CASSRSAGPGFF. The V and J genes are TRBV3-1 (or the pseudogene TRBV3-2) and TRBJ2-1; D might be TRBD2 (6 bases). The CDR3 totals 12 residues. CDR1 is LGHDT and CDR2 is YNNKEL in the germline V gene (reference sequence). The ends were cut back, 4 bases at V and 15 bases at J, with 16 bases in the middle.

The chain joins TRBV2 to TRBJ2-3; D is possibly TRBD1 (5 bases). CDR1 is SNHLY and CDR2 is FYNNEI in the germline V gene. Trimming took 6 bases from V and 0 from J, leaving 16 bases between them. The CDR3 has 16 amino acids. The CDR3 bases are TGTGCCAGCAGCGCTTGGACACGGCCTAGCACAGATACGCAGTATTTT. It encodes CASSAWTRPSTDTQYF. Looking up the rest from reference TRBV2 and TRBJ2-3 gives the full variable domain: EPEVTQTPSHQVTQMGQEVILRCVPISNHLYFYWYRQILGQKVEFLVSFYNNEISEKSEIFDDQFSVERPDGSNFTLKIRSTKLEDSAMYFCASSAWTRPSTDTQYFGPGTRLTVL.

The gene calls are TRBV6-6 and TRBJ1-1, with D possibly TRBD1 on 5 matching bases. The CDR3 length is 14 residues. V dropped 6 bases and J dropped 5 bases, with 16 bases sitting between them. The germline CDR1 and CDR2 sequences are MNHNY and SVGAGI (reference sequence). The chain's CDR3 is CASSRNRRDTEAFF. The CDR3, as DNA: TGTGCCAGCAGCCGGAACAGGCGAGATACTGAAGCTTTCTTT.